The 4 T cell receptor beta chains reported below all come from one sample, sequenced in a study of shared T cell receptors in the human thymus. Libraries were prepared by immunoSEQ multiplex PCR; TCRdb keeps only in-frame clonotypes and omits some of them. The data hold 700,000 or so clones, with 80% to 90% observed a single time. A further study also used this sample, focusing on human thymus T cells.

Material: thymocytes. Source of these receptors: a girl in the first two years of life with a congenital heart defect.

The chain is built from TRBV4-1 and TRBJ2-1; TRBD1 matches at 8 bases. The CDR3 has 19 amino acids. Germline V lookup: CDR1 MGHRA, CDR2 YSYEKL. The ends lost 3 bases at V and 8 bases at J; junction bases unmatched: 21. The CDR3 DNA follows: TGCGCCAGCAGCCAGGACGGGACAGGTTCCAGACCGCGCGTCCATGAGCAGTTCTTC. Protein product: CASSQDGTGSRPRVHEQFF.

This sequence joins TRBV27 and TRBJ2-7; 8 positions match TRBD1. The CDR3 is 15 residues long. Trimming took 6 bases from V and 2 from J; bases not matched to a gene: 9. Germline V gene sequence: CDR1 MNHEY, CDR2 SMNVEV (reference sequence). The CDR3 coding sequence is TGTGCCAGCAGCCCCGGGGACAGGTGGACCTACGAGCAGTACTTC. Protein: CASSPGDRWTYEQYF.

The rearrangement uses TRBV4-1 and TRBJ1-1; tentatively, D is TRBD1 (5 bases). The germline gives CDR1 MGHRA, CDR2 YSYEKL. The CDR3 consists of 16 residues. V was clipped by 4 bases and J by 1 base, with 16 bases between them. CDR3 DNA sequence: TGCGCCAGCAGCCCGTCCCGCGGGGGACCGAACACTGAAGCTTTCTTT. Protein sequence: CASSPSRGGPNTEAFF.

The V call is TRBV2, the J call TRBJ2-6; 8 nucleotides match TRBD1. The germline V gene has CDR1 SNHLY and CDR2 FYNNEI. V was clipped by 6 bases and J by 0 bases; unmatched bases: 10. The length of the CDR3 is 18 residues. The CDR3 nucleotides are TGTGCCAGCAGCGGGACAGGCCTCCGAATCTCTGGGGCCAACGTCCTGACTTTC. Translation gives CASSGTGLRISGANVLTF.